One T cell receptor beta chain is described in this entry. The data originate from a study of Graves' ophthalmopathy and Graves' hyperthyroidism. On the study more broadly: Samples of peripheral blood were obtained at initial diagnosis, prior to treatment of any kind.

For repertoire sequencing, the TCR beta CDR3 regions were amplified from RNA transcripts. First-round RT-PCR employed HTBI primers, with a second-round multiplex PCR after it. TCRdb re-analysed the multiplex PCR reads in MiXCR, keeping a single row per CDR3 protein. Among 230,000 or so distinct CDR3 sequences, around 42% were seen once, and the ten largest hold less than 50%. CDR1 ENHRY and CDR2 SYGVKD come from the germline V gene. The CDR3 sequence is 15 residues long. V lost 10 bases to trimming and J lost 1 base, with 17 bases between them. Material: peripheral blood. This rearrangement joins TRBV10-3 to TRBJ2-1; tentatively, D is TRBD2 (5 bases). This clonotype was sampled from an adult man with Graves' ophthalmopathy. The CDR3 loop is CASRRRSESYNEQFF. The CDR3 bases are TGTGCCAGCAGGAGGAGGAGCGAGTCCTACAATGAGCAGTTCTTC.